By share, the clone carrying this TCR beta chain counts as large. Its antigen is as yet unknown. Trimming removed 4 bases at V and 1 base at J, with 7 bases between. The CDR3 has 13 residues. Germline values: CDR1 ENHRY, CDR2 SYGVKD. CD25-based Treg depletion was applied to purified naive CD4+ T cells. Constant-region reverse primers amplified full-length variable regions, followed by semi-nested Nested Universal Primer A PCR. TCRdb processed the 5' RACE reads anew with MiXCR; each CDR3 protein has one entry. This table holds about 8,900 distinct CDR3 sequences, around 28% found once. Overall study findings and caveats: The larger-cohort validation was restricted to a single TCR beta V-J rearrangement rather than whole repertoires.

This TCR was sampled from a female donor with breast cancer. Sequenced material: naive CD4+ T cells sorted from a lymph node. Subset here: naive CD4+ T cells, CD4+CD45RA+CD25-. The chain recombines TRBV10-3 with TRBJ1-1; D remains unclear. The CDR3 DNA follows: TGTGCCATCAGTGCCCCAGCGAACACTGAAGCTTTCTTT. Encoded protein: CAISAPANTEAFF.